This T cell receptor beta chain is from a study of T-cell memory formation after mild COVID-19. At the level of the study: For the most part, TCR clusters were specific to one donor. Points from the study as a whole: Pre-infection memory harbored some responding clones, suggesting cross-reactive memory joined. Second-wave clones with a day 37 peak had unconfirmed SARS-CoV-2 specificity.

Remarks on this clonotype: Antigen specificity is unknown.

The germline gives CDR1 SNHLY, CDR2 FYNNEI. The CDR3 spans 13 residues. The J segment lost 11 bases and the V segment lost 7 bases, leaving 12 bases of the junction unmatched. TCRdb ran MiXCR on the 5' RACE reads and lists one entry per CDR3 protein. The data contain about 290,000 distinct CDR3 sequences, roughly 15% of them singletons. The genes are TRBV2 and TRBJ2-3; 7 bases are shared with TRBD2. Specimen: PBMCs or a T cell subset sorted from them (not recorded which). The TCR was taken from a man between 18 and 29 years old who had mild COVID-19 (a few samples of this study predate the infection). Cell type and time point are not known. CDR3 DNA: TGTGCCAGCAAGGCGGGGGAAACCTGGAAGCAGTATTTT. Protein sequence: CASKAGETWKQYF. Full variable domain (remainder filled in from reference TRBV2 and TRBJ2-3): EPEVTQTPSHQVTQMGQEVILRCVPISNHLYFYWYRQILGQKVEFLVSFYNNEISEKSEIFDDQFSVERPDGSNFTLKIRSTKLEDSAMYFCASKAGETWKQYFGPGTRLTVL.